The TCR beta chain described here comes from a study of cytomegalovirus exposure and HLA in healthy donors. Study-wide findings and caveats: Later on, an analysis tied 15,000 to 20,000 TCR beta sequences to HLA alleles at 0.05 false discovery rate.

The trim removed 3 bases at V and 7 bases at J, leaving 10 bases unmatched. Germline-derived CDR1 and CDR2 are LGHNA and YSLEER. The CDR3 extends over 16 amino acids. It was with 60 Vbeta and 13 Jbeta primers that the PCR ran. Here immunoSEQ multiplex PCR was the method, and the copy in TCRdb shows in-frame clones only, minus some. Of nearly 200,000 clones in the sample, 85% to 90% were seen once. This clone appeared a single time. Its antigen is undetermined. The source of this sequence is a man younger than 40 in good health and CMV-seronegative. This chain uses TRBV4-3 with TRBJ2-1; TRBD1 aligns across 9 bases. The specimen was PBMCs. The DNA of the CDR3 is TGCGCCAGCAGCCACGGACAGGGGAACGGTATTAATGAGCAGTTCTTC. It yields the protein CASSHGQGNGINEQFF.